This entry lists 29 T cell receptor beta chains sequenced from one sample in a study of T cell responses to AZD1222 COVID-19 vaccine. Clones were sequenced by immunoSEQ multiplex PCR, and TCRdb holds only the in-frame ones, with some missing. The data hold about 150,000 clones, with 90% observed a single time. Sample: peripheral blood, taken on day 0 of AZD1222 vaccination. These receptors were taken from an adult in good health.

The chain links TRBV5-5 to TRBJ1-5; D is unresolved. This CDR3 region has 16 residues. V lost 0 bases to trimming and J lost 5 bases, with 15 bases between them. From germline, CDR1 is SGHKS and CDR2 YYEKEE (reference sequence). CDR3 DNA: TGTGCCAGCAGCTTGGAGGGTAATTTTGGTTATCAGCCCCAGCATTTT. Protein product: CASSLEGNFGYQPQHF.

The CDR3 DNA reads as TGTGCCAGCAGCCAAGATTGGAAGACCCAGTACTTC. This encodes CASSQDWKTQYF. This chain connects TRBV14 to TRBJ2-5; no reliable D call. This CDR3 is 12 amino acids long. With 0 bases removed from V and 6 bases from J, the gap between germline ends came to 5 bases. From germline, CDR1 is SGHDN and CDR2 FVKESK.

The chain uses TRBV6-1 and TRBJ1-1, with TRBD1 matching 8 bases. Trimming at V came to 1 base and at J to 6 bases, leaving 4 bases not matched to a gene. CDR1 and CDR2 (germline): MNHNS, SASEGT. The CDR3 runs 14 residues. DNA for the CDR3: TGTGCCAGCAGTGAAGGGACAGGGAGCGCTGAAGCTTTCTTT. Translation: CASSEGTGSAEAFF.

V gene TRBV5-4 combines with J gene TRBJ2-1; TRBD2 aligns across 9 bases. Germline lookup yields CDR1 SGHNT and CDR2 YYREEE (reference sequence). Trimming cost V 0 bases and J 6 bases; bases outside gene matches: 7. CDR3 length equals 16 residues. The CDR3 reads CASSLVGLAGINEQFF. CDR3 coding DNA: TGTGCCAGCAGCTTGGTCGGGCTAGCGGGGATCAATGAGCAGTTCTTC.

The chain joins TRBV6-2 or TRBV6-3 to TRBJ2-3; TRBD1 matches 8 bases. In germline, CDR1 is MNHEY, CDR2 SVGEGT. V trimming: 0 bases; J trimming: 5 bases; junction bases outside the gene matches: 13. CDR3 size: 18 residues. CDR3 residues: CASSYSSPDRVSVDTQYF. The CDR3 DNA reads TGTGCCAGCAGTTACTCCTCCCCGGACAGGGTTTCGGTAGATACGCAGTATTTT.

The V call is TRBV6-5, the J call TRBJ2-7, with D perhaps given as TRBD1 or TRBD2 (5 bases each). The CDR3 covers 13 residues. Germline CDR1 reads MNHEY; CDR2 reads SVGAGI. V was trimmed by 0 bases and J by 2 bases, leaving 5 bases between them. CDR3 residues: CASSYSGAYEQYF. CDR3 in DNA: TGTGCCAGCAGTTACTCGGGGGCCTACGAGCAGTACTTC.

The chain combines TRBV6-1 with TRBJ1-2; no reliable D call. Germline V CDR1 and CDR2: MNHNS, SASEGT. V was pared by 2 bases and J by 4 bases, with 8 bases between. There are 13 residues in the CDR3. Here the CDR3 DNA reads TGTGCCAGCAGTGAACTGTCCTCCTATGGCTACACCTTC. It codes for CASSELSSYGYTF.

V is TRBV28 and J is TRBJ1-3, with D uncertain. This CDR3 has 16 residues. The ends were cut back, 3 bases at V and 0 bases at J, with 12 bases in the middle. Germline CDR1 MDHEN, CDR2 SYDVKM. Here the CDR3 DNA reads TGTGCCAGCAGTTTCGTAGCGGTTCACTCTGGAAACACCATATATTTT. Residues: CASSFVAVHSGNTIYF.

The rearrangement joins TRBV19 to TRBJ1-5; D not resolved. Trimming shortened V by 3 bases and J by 2 bases, and 8 bases separated the two germline ends. This CDR3 spans 14 amino acids. Germline V gene sequence: CDR1 LNHDA, CDR2 SQIVND (reference sequence). In DNA form, the CDR3 reads TGTGCCAGTAGTATCGCCGGAGGCAATCAGCCCCAGCATTTT. It is translated as CASSIAGGNQPQHF.

A single count supports this clone. The chain combines TRBV10-3 with TRBJ2-3, with a tentative D call TRBD1 (5 bases). Germline loops: CDR1 ENHRY, CDR2 SYGVKD. Trimming took 8 bases from V and 2 from J, leaving 17 bases between them. The CDR3 loop spans 15 amino acids. CDR3 bases: TGTGCCATCCGCGGCACTATAGGGGACACAGATACGCAGTATTTT. It translates to CAIRGTIGDTDTQYF.

The chain links TRBV27 to TRBJ2-7; 7 nucleotides align to TRBD1. This CDR3 contains 17 residues. J lost 4 bases, V lost 1 base, and 13 bases had no gene match. Germline values: CDR1 MNHEY, CDR2 SMNVEV (reference sequence). CDR3 sequence (DNA): TGTGCCAGCAGTTTATACTCTTGGCGACAGGGCGAATACGAGCAGTACTTC. Translation: CASSLYSWRQGEYEQYF.

The chain recombines TRBV6-5 with TRBJ2-3; 11 bases agree with TRBD2. V lost 7 bases to trimming and J lost 7 bases; unmatched junction nucleotides: 10. The CDR3 loop spans 15 amino acids. Germline-derived CDR1 and CDR2 are MNHEY and SVGAGI. CDR3 in amino acids: CASNALAGGKHTQYF. The CDR3 DNA is TGTGCCAGCAATGCTCTAGCGGGAGGCAAGCATACGCAGTATTTT.

CDR3 sequence: CAWRSPGRSYNEQFF. In DNA form, the CDR3 reads TGTGCCTGGAGATCTCCGGGACGGTCTTACAATGAGCAGTTCTTC. This chain uses TRBV30 with TRBJ2-1; either TRBD1 or TRBD2 may supply D (5 bases each). V was clipped by 3 bases and J by 4 bases, with 16 bases between them. Germline CDR1 and CDR2: GTSNPN and SVGIG (reference sequence). The CDR3 sequence is 15 residues long.

The chain combines TRBV12-3 or TRBV12-4 with TRBJ2-5, with D perhaps TRBD1 (6 bases). The CDR3 is 13 residues long. The V and J ends lost 5 bases and 5 bases respectively, with 12 bases between them. The CDR3 DNA sequence: TGTGCCAGCAGTCTAACAGGGTGGGAGACCCAGTACTTC. Protein: CASSLTGWETQYF.

The chain couples TRBV20-1 to TRBJ1-1; maybe TRBD1 (5 bases). The CDR3 has 11 amino acids. V dropped 3 bases and J dropped 8 bases, with 10 bases sitting between them. CDR1 is DFQATT, CDR2 SNEGSKA, per germline (reference sequence). In nucleotides, the CDR3 is TGCAGTGCTAGTGGGGGAATCGAAGCTTTCTTT. Residues: CSASGGIEAFF.

The genes are TRBV3-1 (or the pseudogene TRBV3-2) and TRBJ2-5, with 11 bases matching TRBD1. The CDR3 extends over 15 amino acids. The ends lost 5 bases at V and 2 bases at J; junction bases unmatched: 4. The germline V gene encodes CDR1 LGHDT and CDR2 YNNKEL (reference sequence). CDR3 sequence: CASSIWDRGQETQYF. Here the CDR3 DNA reads TGTGCCAGCAGCATATGGGACAGGGGGCAAGAGACCCAGTACTTC.

The chain combines TRBV7-2 with TRBJ2-7, with TRBD2 identical over 11 bases. The J segment lost 3 bases and the V segment lost 2 bases, leaving 6 bases of the junction unmatched. From germline, CDR1 is SGHTA and CDR2 FQGNSA. The CDR3 extends over 16 amino acids. CDR3 in amino acids: CASSLFYGTSGYEQYF. CDR3 sequence (DNA): TGTGCCAGCAGCTTATTTTACGGGACTAGCGGCTACGAGCAGTACTTC.

This CDR3 is CASSLDSGTSYEKLFF. CDR3 nucleotide sequence: TGTGCCAGCAGCTTAGACTCCGGGACCTCCTATGAAAAACTGTTTTTT. The J gene is TRBJ1-4, the V gene TRBV11-2, with TRBD1 as a possible D gene (5 bases). The CDR3 is 16 amino acids. Trimming cost V 0 bases and J 6 bases, with 14 bases left between them. Germline CDR1 reads SGHAT; CDR2 reads FQNNGV. Looking up the rest from reference TRBV11-2 and TRBJ1-4 gives the full variable domain: EAGVAQSPRYKIIEKRQSVAFWCNPISGHATLYWYQQILGQGPKLLIQFQNNGVVDDSQLPKDRFSAERLKGVDSTLKIQPAKLEDSAVYLCASSLDSGTSYEKLFFGSGTQLSVL.

The chain employs TRBV30 and TRBJ1-5, with unresolved D. CDR3 length: 15 residues. V shed 2 bases and J shed 1 base, with 12 bases lying between them. Germline CDR1 and CDR2: GTSNPN and SVGIG (reference sequence). This chain's CDR3 is CAWSRSARSNQPQHF. The CDR3 DNA reads as TGTGCCTGGAGTAGGTCAGCAAGGAGCAATCAGCCCCAGCATTTT. Looking up the rest from reference TRBV30 and TRBJ1-5 gives the full variable domain: SQTIHQWPATLVQPVGSPLSLECTVEGTSNPNLYWYRQAAGRGLQLLFYSVGIGQISSEVPQNLSASRPQDRQFILSSKKLLLSDSGFYLCAWSRSARSNQPQHFGDGTRLSIL.

The V call is TRBV24-1, the J call TRBJ1-5; D call uncertain. The CDR3 loop spans 17 amino acids. The germline CDR1 and CDR2 sequences are KGHDR and SFDVKD. The V end lost 3 bases, the J end lost 3 bases, and 17 bases lay between the germline ends. CDR3 in DNA: TGTGCCACCAGTGATAGGAGTCCTGGAGGAGCCAATCAGCCCCAGCATTTT. As protein: CATSDRSPGGANQPQHF.

The V call is TRBV6-5, the J call TRBJ1-2; D is uncertain. This CDR3 spans 13 amino acids. Trimming took off 5 bases at V and 8 bases at J, with 15 bases between the two ends. From germline, CDR1 is MNHEY and CDR2 SVGAGI. The CDR3 sequence is CASSIPITRGYTF. CDR3 bases: TGTGCCAGCAGTATCCCCATCACCAGGGGCTACACCTTC.

The rearrangement uses TRBV11-2 and TRBJ2-7; 11 bases line up with TRBD2. Unmatched junction bases numbered 6, after V lost 1 base and J lost 4 bases. The germline V gene encodes CDR1 SGHAT and CDR2 FQNNGV. The CDR3 totals 16 residues. CDR3 protein: CASSLAIGTSGYEQYF. CDR3 in DNA: TGTGCCAGCAGCTTAGCAATTGGGACTAGCGGTTACGAGCAGTACTTC.

CDR3 DNA sequence: TGTGCCAGCAGCAGATGGTCGGGCGACACTGAAGCTTTCTTT. Translating it yields CASSRWSGDTEAFF. The chain joins TRBV6-5 to TRBJ1-1; D ambiguous. Germline V gene data show CDR1 as MNHEY and CDR2 as SVGAGI. This CDR3 contains 14 residues. Trimming shortened V by 6 bases and J by 3 bases, and 14 bases separated the two germline ends.

The genes are TRBV5-6 and TRBJ2-1; TRBD2 aligns across 10 bases. Trimming took 5 bases from V and 6 from J; bases not matched to a gene: 5. The CDR3 consists of 14 residues. Germline V lookup: CDR1 SGHDT, CDR2 YYEEEE. CDR3 in amino acids: CASSRLAGVNEQFF. CDR3 coding DNA: TGTGCCAGCAGTAGACTAGCGGGTGTCAATGAGCAGTTCTTC.

This sequence joins TRBV9 and TRBJ2-1; 9 positions match TRBD1. Per the germline V gene, CDR1 is SGDLS and CDR2 is YYNGEE. J lost 6 bases, V lost 2 bases, and 9 bases had no gene match. The CDR3 spans 16 residues. CDR3 in amino acids: CASSVQDRGGINEQFF. For the CDR3, the DNA is TGTGCCAGCAGCGTTCAGGACAGGGGCGGGATCAATGAGCAGTTCTTC.

This chain joins TRBV5-4 and TRBJ2-7; TRBD1 or TRBD2 may be the D gene (5 bases each). Germline V gene sequence: CDR1 SGHNT, CDR2 YYREEE (reference sequence). The CDR3 has 13 residues. With 2 bases removed from V and 2 bases from J, the gap between germline ends came to 8 bases. The CDR3 reads CASSFGAAYEQYF. In DNA, the CDR3 is TGTGCCAGCAGCTTCGGGGCCGCCTACGAGCAGTACTTC.

V and J are TRBV29-1 and TRBJ2-1; D is undetermined. The CDR3 is 13 residues long. Trimming took off 4 bases at V and 10 bases at J, with 17 bases between the two ends. In germline, CDR1 is SQVTM, CDR2 ANQGSEA. The CDR3 nucleotides are TGCAGCGTTGTTCTTTGGGGATCTCGGGAGCAGTTCTTC. Protein sequence: CSVVLWGSREQFF.

This clone was recorded once. V and J are TRBV27 and TRBJ1-5; D remains ambiguous. V lost 1 base and J lost 1, with 2 bases in between. Germline assignment: CDR1 MNHEY and CDR2 SMNVEV (reference sequence). This CDR3 has 13 amino acids. For the CDR3, the DNA is TGTGCCAGCAGTTTATGGAGCAATCAGCCCCAGCATTTT. This sequence encodes CASSLWSNQPQHF.

The genes are TRBV7-2 and TRBJ2-5; 11 bases match TRBD2. The V and J ends lost 1 base and 5 bases, in that order; junction bases with no gene match: 12. This CDR3 contains 18 residues. CDR1 is SGHTA and CDR2 is FQGNSA in the germline V gene. The CDR3 loop reads CASSLDLAGGSVRETQYF. Here the CDR3 DNA reads TGTGCCAGCAGCTTAGATCTAGCGGGAGGATCGGTCAGGGAGACCCAGTACTTC. Looking up the rest from reference TRBV7-2 and TRBJ2-5 gives the full variable domain: GAGVSQSPSNKVTEKGKDVELRCDPISGHTALYWYRQSLGQGLEFLIYFQGNSAPDKSGLPSDRFSAERTGGSVSTLTIQRTQQEDSAVYLCASSLDLAGGSVRETQYFGPGTRLLVL.